The 9 T cell receptor beta chains below come from one sample, sequenced in a study of T cell repertoires in cytomegalovirus infection. TCRdb fed the reads into MiXCR, producing one record per CDR3 protein. Among approximately 750,000 distinct CDR3 sequences listed, about a third were seen once. Material: PBMCs. Receptor source: a human donor in good health (CMV status not recorded). Some clones in this sample may be carry-over from other donors' samples.

The chain combines TRBV27 with TRBJ2-7; D not certain. Deletions cut 5 bases from V and 0 bases from J, with 8 bases between. The CDR3 is 13 amino acids. Germline V gene lookup returns CDR1 MNHEY and CDR2 SMNVEV (reference sequence). CDR3 residues: CASSAPSSYEQYF. In DNA form, the CDR3 reads TGTGCCAGCAGTGCACCCAGCTCCTACGAGCAGTACTTC.

This chain links TRBV25-1 with TRBJ1-6, with D possibly being TRBD1 (5 bases). Deletions cut 1 base from V and 8 bases from J, with 15 bases between. Germline loops: CDR1 MGHDK, CDR2 SYGVNS. This CDR3 contains 16 residues. For the CDR3, the DNA is TGTGCCAGCAGTGAATCCCGACAGATTGGTCATTCACCCCTCCACTTT. It is translated as CASSESRQIGHSPLHF.

This clonotype has just a few counts. The chain uses TRBV7-2 and TRBJ2-5; 7 bases match TRBD2. There are 14 residues in the CDR3. CDR1 is SGHTA and CDR2 is FQGNSA in the germline V gene. With V trimmed by 1 base and J by 7 bases, 6 bases remained unmatched. The CDR3 loop reads CASSLEAGVPTQYF. CDR3 nucleotides: TGTGCCAGCAGCTTAGAGGCGGGAGTCCCGACCCAGTACTTC. Filled out from reference TRBV7-2 and TRBJ2-5, the complete variable domain reads GAGVSQSPSNKVTEKGKDVELRCDPISGHTALYWYRQSLGQGLEFLIYFQGNSAPDKSGLPSDRFSAERTGGSVSTLTIQRTQQEDSAVYLCASSLEAGVPTQYFGPGTRLLVL.

This clonotype was recorded a few times. The V call is TRBV24-1, the J call TRBJ1-1; a possible D gene is TRBD1 (6 bases). The CDR3 loop spans 16 amino acids. Trimming cost V 9 bases and J 0 bases, with 19 bases left between them. From germline, CDR1 is KGHDR and CDR2 SFDVKD. CDR3 loop: CATPPGGRHMNTEAFF. The DNA of the CDR3 is TGTGCCACCCCACCCGGGGGCCGGCATATGAACACTGAAGCTTTCTTT.

The J gene is TRBJ2-7, the V gene TRBV7-6; 9 bases align to TRBD2. V dropped 4 bases and J dropped 5; count of bases not matched to a gene: 3. The CDR3 has 13 residues. Germline assignment: CDR1 SGHVS and CDR2 FNYEAQ. This CDR3 is CASSSGGGDEQYF. Written as DNA, the CDR3 is TGTGCCAGCAGCTCGGGCGGGGGGGACGAGCAGTACTTC.

As regards this clonotype: A clone one base away is much larger, so this may be a read error. This chain connects TRBV28 to TRBJ2-1, with 7 bases identical to TRBD2. Germline CDR1 reads MDHEN; CDR2 reads SYDVKM. The CDR3 consists of 11 residues. CDR3 coding DNA: TGTGCCAGCAAGCGGGGCAATGAGCCGTTCTTC. This gives the protein CASKRGNEPFF. The full variable domain, completed using reference TRBV28 and TRBJ2-1, is DVKVTQSSRYLVKRTGEKVFLECVQDMDHENMFWYRQDPGLGLRLIYFSYDVKMKEKGDIPEGYSVSREKKERFSLILESASTNQTSMYLCASKRGNEPFFGPGTRLTVL.

The gene calls are TRBV2 and TRBJ1-5; unclear D gene. The CDR3 length is 15 residues. The V end lost 3 bases, the J end lost 4 bases, and 13 bases lay between the germline ends. Germline-derived CDR1 and CDR2 are SNHLY and FYNNEI. The CDR3 coding sequence is TGTGCCAGCAGTGAGTCGGATCCGATAAATCAGCCCCAGCATTTT. It codes for CASSESDPINQPQHF.

The rearrangement links TRBV14 to TRBJ1-2; no reliable D call. This CDR3 is built from 15 residues. The germline gives CDR1 SGHDN, CDR2 FVKESK. The ends were cut back, 0 bases at V and 1 base at J, with 9 bases in the middle. Here the CDR3 DNA reads TGTGCCAGCAGCCAAGAGGTCCGGGATAACTATGGCTACACCTTC. Translating it yields CASSQEVRDNYGYTF.

The J gene is TRBJ2-3, the V gene TRBV4-2; perhaps TRBD2 as D (7 bases). The V end was cut by 5 bases, the J end by 8 bases, with 17 bases between. The germline V gene encodes CDR1 LGHNA and CDR2 YNFKEQ. The CDR3 extends over 14 amino acids. CDR3 nucleotides: TGTGCCAGCAGCACCTTTCCGGGGGGCGTTACGCAGTATTTT. It encodes CASSTFPGGVTQYF.